This T cell receptor beta chain was obtained from a study of OX40 agonist ivuxolimab in advanced cancers. Trimming removed 8 bases from V and 5 bases from J; junction bases left unmatched: 9. The CDR3 has 15 amino acids. From germline, CDR1 is MNHEY and CDR2 SMNVEV (reference sequence). Systemic immunosuppression or a history of autoimmune disease excluded patients. Blood sampling took place at baseline, cycle 4 day 1, and cycle 7 day 1. The assay was immunoSEQ multiplex PCR, and TCRdb's table has in-frame clones only and misses some. The sample comprises 75,000 to 100,000 clones, approximately 80% of which are singletons, and approximately 6.3% rests with the top ten.

This receptor was obtained from an adult with an advanced solid tumor such as melanoma, head and neck, liver or kidney cancer. The sample here was CD4+ or CD8+ T cells sorted from blood, taken in a trial of the OX40 agonist ivuxolimab. The chain links TRBV27 to TRBJ2-1; 10 nucleotides agree with TRBD1. In DNA, the CDR3 is TGTGCCAGCCGTTCCGGGACAGGGGCCCACAATGAGCAGTTCTTC. Residues: CASRSGTGAHNEQFF.